This T cell receptor beta chain was sequenced for a study of CD4 T cells in relation to SARS-CoV-2 and coronaviruses. Comment on this clone: What it binds is unknown.

The V end lost 8 bases, the J end lost 5 bases, and 12 bases lay between the germline ends. The CDR3 totals 12 residues. In germline, CDR1 is ENHRY, CDR2 SYGVKD. The protocol was immunoSEQ multiplex PCR, while the TCRdb copy is restricted to in-frame clones and leaves out a portion. The table has roughly 21,000 clones, around three quarters seen once; the top ten hold about a sixth. Before the COVID-19 pandemic, during about 2010-2018, CD4+ T cells were taken from unexposed donors. CD4+ T cells were isolated from the cells after around 11 days of culture. Cells permitting, SARS-CoV-2 S/N and four cold-coronavirus spikes were tested on unexposed-donor CD4+ T cells.

What was sequenced was CD4+ T cells from PBMCs, cultured in vitro. This receptor was identified in a human donor in good health. The chain links TRBV10-3 to TRBJ1-2, with D maybe TRBD1 (5 bases). CDR3 region: CAISGGWYGYTF. CDR3 DNA: TGTGCCATCTCCGGGGGTTGGTATGGCTACACCTTC.